The 5 T cell receptor beta chains below were found in one sample sequenced in a study of early T cells in non-severe SARS-CoV-2 infection. TCRdb independently ran MiXCR on the 5' RACE reads; one entry per CDR3 protein. The sample holds 30,000 or so distinct CDR3 sequences, 6.6% seen once. The source material was whole blood. These receptors were obtained from an adult who was a healthcare worker with PCR-confirmed SARS-CoV-2 infection or an uninfected control (not recorded which).

This clonotype was observed at least ten times. CDR3 sequence reads: CASSYRGGNSPLHF. The CDR3 DNA reads TGTGCCAGCAGCTACAGGGGGGGAAATTCACCCCTCCACTTT. The gene calls are TRBV6-5 and TRBJ1-6, with 8 positions matching TRBD1. V lost 6 bases and J lost 7; bases outside the gene matches: 5. Germline CDR1 is MNHEY and CDR2 is SVGAGI. The CDR3 runs to 14 residues.

This clonotype has a count of ten or more. V gene TRBV7-9 combines with J gene TRBJ2-7; D call uncertain. Trimming removed 2 bases at V and 5 bases at J, with 10 bases between. This CDR3 has 13 residues. Germline V CDR1 and CDR2: SEHNR, FQNEAQ (reference sequence). The CDR3 coding sequence is TGTGCCAGCAGCTTATTTGCAGGCAACGAGCAGTACTTC. As protein: CASSLFAGNEQYF.

The table lists this clonotype with many counts. This chain joins TRBV10-3 and TRBJ2-5, with 7 bases lining up with TRBD1. V shed 10 bases, J shed 0 bases, and the junction held 11 bases outside the gene matches. The CDR3 runs 15 residues. Per the germline V gene, CDR1 is ENHRY and CDR2 is SYGVKD. CDR3 DNA sequence: TGTGCCACCAAGCCGGGACAGCCAGACCAAGAGACCCAGTACTTC. It encodes CATKPGQPDQETQYF.

This clonotype was seen ten or more times. The chain recombines TRBV18 with TRBJ1-5, with TRBD1 matching over 7 bases. V shed 4 bases, J shed 3 bases, and the junction held 9 bases outside the gene matches. This CDR3 is 16 amino acids long. Germline assignment: CDR1 KGHSH and CDR2 LQKENI. The CDR3 protein is CASSQTGTAINQPQHF. Written as DNA, the CDR3 is TGTGCCAGCTCACAAACCGGGACAGCGATCAATCAGCCCCAGCATTTT. The full variable domain, with the rest looked up from reference TRBV18 and TRBJ1-5, is NAGVMQNPRHLVRRRGQEARLRCSPMKGHSHVYWYRQLPEEGLKFMVYLQKENIIDESGMPKERFSAEFPKEGPSILRIQQVVRGDSAAYFCASSQTGTAINQPQHFGDGTRLSIL.

In its sample, this clonotype was seen many times. One junction end does not reproduce the germline sequence, and a read error may be involved. This rearrangement joins TRBV18 to TRBJ1-1; D not certain. CDR1 KGHSH and CDR2 LQKENI come from the germline V gene. The CDR3 contains 15 residues. CDR3 sequence (DNA): TGTGCCAGCTCACTACTCAAAGGTGAGAACTCTGAAGCTTTCTTT. It yields the protein CASSLLKGENSEAFF.